What follows are 32 T cell receptor beta chains derived from one specimen sequenced in a study of T cells in Graves' hyperthyroidism and ophthalmopathy. RNA transcripts yielded amplified TCR beta CDR3 regions. The HTBI set primed first-round TCR CDR3 RT-PCR. TCRdb used MiXCR to reprocess the multiplex PCR reads, holding one entry per CDR3 protein. The profile shows 330,000 or so distinct CDR3 sequences, 15% to 20% of them singletons. The sequenced sample consisted of blood. All receptors come from a woman aged 40 to 50 with Graves' ophthalmopathy.

This clonotype was counted many times. V and J are TRBV6-5 and TRBJ2-5; perhaps TRBD2 as D (6 bases). Germline CDR1 is MNHEY and CDR2 is SVGAGI. CDR3 length equals 13 residues. The V gene lost 1 base and the J gene lost 4 bases, with 7 bases spanning the gap. Here the CDR3 DNA reads TGTGCCAGCAGTTACTTGGGAGGAGAGACCCAGTACTTC. Its translation: CASSYLGGETQYF.

The genes are TRBV12-3 or TRBV12-4 and TRBJ2-7; 13 nucleotides align to TRBD2. The CDR3 covers 16 residues. V lost 3 bases and J lost 2; bases outside the gene matches: 4. This CDR3 reads CASSFVTSGRTYEQYF. The CDR3 DNA sequence: TGTGCCAGCAGTTTCGTGACTAGCGGGAGGACCTACGAGCAGTACTTC.

In this sample, this clonotype turned up many times. This sequence joins TRBV12-3 or TRBV12-4 and TRBJ1-1, with 7 nucleotides matching TRBD1. V shed 5 bases, J shed 4 bases, and the junction held 10 bases outside the gene matches. The CDR3 is 15 residues long. The CDR3 region is CASSPTGFRRTEAFF. The CDR3 DNA reads TGTGCCAGCAGTCCGACAGGGTTTAGACGCACTGAAGCTTTCTTT.

Ten or more counts support this clonotype. The V gene is TRBV13, the J gene TRBJ1-2; D call uncertain. With 4 bases removed from V and 4 bases from J, the gap between germline ends came to 16 bases. The CDR3 sequence is 15 residues long. Germline CDR1 is PRHDT and CDR2 is FYEKMQ (reference sequence). The CDR3 here is CASSSYGHKAYGYTF. The DNA for the CDR3 is TGTGCCAGCAGCTCTTACGGGCACAAGGCCTATGGCTACACCTTC.

This clonotype came up many times. The V gene is TRBV29-1, the J gene TRBJ2-5; 7 bases are shared with TRBD1. The ends lost 2 bases at V and 5 bases at J; junction bases unmatched: 11. The CDR3 spans 15 residues. Germline V gives CDR1 SQVTM, CDR2 ANQGSEA. The CDR3, as DNA: TGCAGCGTTGAACCCACCCAGGGACAGCGGGAGACCCAGTACTTC. It specifies CSVEPTQGQRETQYF. The full variable domain, completed using reference TRBV29-1 and TRBJ2-5, is SAVISQKPSRDICQRGTSLTIQCQVDSQVTMMFWYRQQPGQSLTLIATANQGSEATYESGFVIDKFPISRPNLTFSTLTVSNMSPEDSSIYLCSVEPTQGQRETQYFGPGTRLLVL.

V is TRBV6-5 and J is TRBJ2-5, with 7 bases identical to TRBD2. Germline V CDR1 and CDR2: MNHEY, SVGAGI. Unmatched junction bases numbered 4, after V lost 4 bases and J lost 2 bases. There are 14 residues in the CDR3. The CDR3 protein is CASSSGGVQETQYF. The CDR3 nucleotides read TGTGCCAGCAGTTCGGGGGGTGTTCAAGAGACCCAGTACTTC.

This clonotype was recorded at least ten times. V gene TRBV7-8 combines with J gene TRBJ1-2; 12 bases are a match to TRBD1. CDR1 SGHVS and CDR2 FQNEAQ come from the germline V gene. J was trimmed by 8 bases and V by 1 base; bases with no gene match: 11. This CDR3 spans 17 amino acids. The CDR3 bases are TGTGCCAGCAGCTTAGTGGCGCCGGGACAGGGGGCGGAAGGCTACACCTTC. Amino acids: CASSLVAPGQGAEGYTF.

This clonotype was counted many times. The chain carries TRBV28 and TRBJ1-2; D is uncertain. Deletions cut 8 bases from V and 0 bases from J, with 13 bases between. The CDR3 is made up of 14 amino acids. Per the germline V gene, CDR1 is MDHEN and CDR2 is SYDVKM. CDR3 sequence: CASRSSGANYGYTF. For the CDR3, the DNA is TGTGCCAGCCGCTCGTCCGGAGCTAACTATGGCTACACCTTC.

At least ten counts were recorded for this clonotype. The chain joins TRBV20-1 to TRBJ2-7; D unclear. Germline V lookup: CDR1 DFQATT, CDR2 SNEGSKA (reference sequence). V was trimmed by 0 bases and J by 6 bases, leaving 12 bases between them. The CDR3 extends over 13 amino acids. CDR3 sequence: CSARESTPGEQYF. CDR3 in DNA: TGCAGTGCTAGAGAAAGTACCCCTGGCGAGCAGTACTTC.

This clonotype has ten or more counts. A junction boundary mismatches the germline segment, possibly from a read error. V and J are TRBV19 and TRBJ2-5; D not certain. The CDR3 totals 13 residues. Looked up from germline, CDR1 is LNHDA and CDR2 is SQIVND (reference sequence). The chain's CDR3 is CASSTTSGETQYF. CDR3 nucleotides: TGTGCCAGCAGTACAACGTCCGGGGAGACCCAGTACTTC.

As concerns this clonotype: A much larger clone lies one base from this, so it may be a read error. The V gene is TRBV7-9, the J gene TRBJ1-1; 9 bases align to TRBD1. The V gene's germline CDR1 is SEHNR and CDR2 FQNEAQ (reference sequence). Germline trimming cut 5 bases from V and 6 bases from J; bases unmatched to any gene: 4. This CDR3 spans 13 amino acids. CDR3 sequence: CASSRQGVAEAFF. CDR3 sequence (DNA): TGTGCCAGCAGCCGACAGGGGGTAGCTGAAGCTTTCTTT.

Many counts were recorded for this clonotype. The rearrangement uses TRBV29-1 and TRBJ1-1; D may be TRBD1 (5 bases). The CDR3 covers 15 residues. Germline CDR1 reads SQVTM; CDR2 reads ANQGSEA. Trimming pared 3 bases from V and 8 bases from J, leaving 22 bases between. DNA of the CDR3: TGCAGCGTTGATCGTCGGCCAGGGAGGTACCCCGAAGCTTTCTTT. This gives the protein CSVDRRPGRYPEAFF.

This clonotype was recorded at least ten times. This chain uses TRBV6-2 or TRBV6-3 with TRBJ1-1; the D gene is possibly TRBD1 (5 bases). This CDR3 contains 14 residues. Deletions cut 8 bases from V and 3 bases from J, with 16 bases between. From germline, CDR1 is MNHEY and CDR2 SVGEGT. The CDR3 DNA reads as TGTGCCAGCTACCAGGACGAAGGGGACACTGAAGCTTTCTTT. As protein: CASYQDEGDTEAFF.

At least ten counts were recorded for this clonotype. This sequence may be a read error, since a much larger clone differs from it by one base. Likely a read error: the CDR3 ends without its conserved phenylalanine or tryptophan. The J gene is TRBJ2-7, the V gene TRBV19; the D gene is possibly TRBD1 (5 bases). Trimming removed 0 bases at V and 4 bases at J, with 10 bases between. Germline V gene data show CDR1 as LNHDA and CDR2 as SQIVND (reference sequence). The CDR3 has 14 amino acids. The CDR3 nucleotides read TGTGCCAGTAGTATAGATCGCAAGGGGTACGAGCAGTACCTC. It yields the protein CASSIDRKGYEQYL.

This clonotype came up many times. The CDR3: CAISELWGGGYTF. The CDR3 bases are TGTGCCATCAGTGAGTTGTGGGGAGGAGGCTACACCTTC. The gene calls are TRBV10-3 and TRBJ1-2; no clear D. Germline values: CDR1 ENHRY, CDR2 SYGVKD. CDR3 length: 13 residues. The V end lost 1 base, the J end lost 8 bases, and 11 bases lay between the germline ends.

On this clonotype itself: A read error is possible here, since a much larger clone lies one base away. The CDR3 sequence is CVSSFLWGRDTEAFF. The DNA of the CDR3 is TGTGTCAGCAGTTTTTTGTGGGGGAGGGACACTGAAGCTTTCTTT. The rearrangement uses TRBV12-3 or TRBV12-4 and TRBJ1-1; a weak D match, TRBD1 (5 bases). The CDR3 spans 15 residues.

The rearrangement uses TRBV6-1 and TRBJ1-2; D not certain. Per germline, CDR1 MNHNS and CDR2 SASEGT. This CDR3 comprises 14 residues. Between the trimmed V and J ends, which lost 1 base and 4 bases, there was a span of 10 bases. CDR3 region: CASSEGSQSYGYTF. For the CDR3, the DNA is TGTGCCAGCAGTGAAGGTAGTCAGAGCTATGGCTACACCTTC.

The chain employs TRBV20-1 and TRBJ2-2; 8 nucleotides agree with TRBD2. The CDR3 length is 15 residues. From germline, CDR1 is DFQATT and CDR2 SNEGSKA (reference sequence). V trimming: 2 bases; J trimming: 5 bases; junction bases outside the gene matches: 7. CDR3 sequence (DNA): TGCAGTGCTAGACGGGGGGGGGCGCCTACCGGGGAGCTGTTTTTT. This translates into CSARRGGAPTGELFF.

This clonotype was seen repeatedly, ten times or more. The V and J genes are TRBV4-3 and TRBJ2-7; 8 bases are a match to TRBD2. This CDR3 has 15 amino acids. J lost 2 bases, V lost 4 bases, and 7 bases had no gene match. CDR1 LGHNA and CDR2 YSLEER come from the germline V gene. The CDR3 bases are TGCGCCAGCAGCCGGACTAGCAGGCCGCCCTACGAGCAGTACTTC. Translated: CASSRTSRPPYEQYF.

In this sample, this clonotype turned up many times. A read error is possible here, since a much larger clone lies one base away. The chain joins TRBV15 to TRBJ1-5; no definite D call. The CDR3 loop spans 16 amino acids. V gave up 2 bases and J gave up 4 bases, with 15 bases separating them. Germline assignment: CDR1 LNHNV and CDR2 YYDKDF (reference sequence). The CDR3 region is CATSRPKTRGNQPQHF. The CDR3 DNA reads TGTGCCACCAGCAGACCAAAAACAAGAGGGAATCAGCCCCAGCATTTT.

This clonotype was observed many times. This chain links TRBV12-5 with TRBJ1-1; no clear D gene. CDR3 length: 15 residues. Germline V CDR1 and CDR2: LGHNT, FRNRAP. Deletions cut 0 bases from V and 4 bases from J, with 12 bases between. CDR3 sequence: CASGLVTKVFTEAFF. DNA of the CDR3: TGTGCTAGTGGTTTGGTAACAAAGGTATTCACTGAAGCTTTCTTT.

This clonotype appeared many times. The chain carries TRBV15 and TRBJ1-2; perhaps TRBD1 as D (6 bases). This CDR3 region has 16 residues. The V gene lost 0 bases and the J gene lost 0 bases, with 11 bases spanning the gap. Germline V CDR1 and CDR2: LNHNV, YYDKDF (reference sequence). Here the CDR3 DNA reads TGTGCCACCAGCAGAGATAGAACAGGGCCTAACTATGGCTACACCTTC. This sequence encodes CATSRDRTGPNYGYTF.

The table lists this clonotype with many counts. As DNA, the CDR3 is TGTGCCAGCAGAGGACTAGCGGAAAGCTCCTACGAGCAGTACTTC. It translates to CASRGLAESSYEQYF. J is TRBJ2-7 and V is TRBV12-3 or TRBV12-4; 10 bases map to TRBD2. This CDR3 spans 15 amino acids. Germline trimming cut 6 bases from V and 0 bases from J; bases unmatched to any gene: 5.

This clonotype has ten or more counts. A read error may produce the germline difference seen at one junction end. This sequence joins TRBV6-1 and TRBJ2-7, with 7 bases fitting TRBD1. The V gene's germline CDR1 is MNHNS and CDR2 SASEGT. This CDR3 spans 13 amino acids. The CDR3 nucleotides are TGTGCCATCAGTAGGGGGCGATCCTACGAGCAGTACTTC. Its translation is CAISRGRSYEQYF.

This clonotype came up a few times. This chain joins TRBV12-3 or TRBV12-4 and TRBJ2-5; D is perhaps TRBD1 or TRBD2 (7 bases each). Between the trimmed V and J ends, which lost 7 bases and 4 bases, there was a span of 22 bases. This CDR3 contains 16 residues. In DNA form, the CDR3 reads TGTGCCAGCACCCTGACAGGGTTGGCGGGAGTAGAGACCCAGTACTTC. It specifies CASTLTGLAGVETQYF.

This chain uses TRBV15 with TRBJ2-5, with 8 bases aligning to TRBD1. Looked up from germline, CDR1 is LNHNV and CDR2 is YYDKDF (reference sequence). The ends lost 5 bases at V and 2 bases at J; junction bases unmatched: 10. The CDR3 is made up of 16 amino acids. The CDR3 sequence: CATSEDRDGGQETQYF. Here the CDR3 DNA reads TGTGCCACCAGCGAGGACAGGGATGGGGGTCAAGAGACCCAGTACTTC.

A few counts support this clonotype. A much larger clone differs by one base, so this may be a read error. The chain employs TRBV28 and TRBJ2-2; weak D call: TRBD2 (5 bases). The CDR3 is 13 amino acids. Trimming pared 4 bases from V and 6 bases from J, leaving 9 bases between. CDR1 is MDHEN and CDR2 is SYDVKM in the germline V gene. CDR3 in amino acids: CASSSGSPGELFF. As DNA, the CDR3 is TGTGCCAGCAGTTCGGGGTCCCCCGGGGAGCTGTTTTTT.

This clonotype was recorded at least ten times. This chain uses TRBV15 with TRBJ1-1; unclear D gene. This CDR3 contains 14 residues. Per the germline V gene, CDR1 is LNHNV and CDR2 is YYDKDF (reference sequence). Between the trimmed V and J ends, which lost 5 bases and 0 bases, there was a span of 10 bases. The CDR3 here is CATSPEIMNTEAFF. The CDR3 DNA is TGTGCCACCAGCCCAGAGATCATGAACACTGAAGCTTTCTTT.

This clonotype was seen a few times. This sequence joins TRBV12-3 or TRBV12-4 and TRBJ2-5; 7 bases fit TRBD2. The CDR3 covers 12 residues. The trim removed 6 bases at V and 9 bases at J, leaving 7 bases unmatched. CDR3 nucleotides: TGTGCCAGCAGCCCTTTCGGACTAGCCCAGTACTTC. Encoded protein: CASSPFGLAQYF.

This clonotype came up many times. As DNA, the CDR3 is TGTGCCTGGAGGGGGGGTGGACTCTACGAGCAGTACTTC. This translates into CAWRGGGLYEQYF. The genes are TRBV30 and TRBJ2-7; D is perhaps TRBD2 (6 bases). There are 13 residues in the CDR3. Trimming took 3 bases from V and 3 from J, leaving 12 bases between them. CDR1 GTSNPN and CDR2 SVGIG come from the germline V gene (reference sequence).

Many counts were recorded for this clonotype. The gene calls are TRBV5-4 and TRBJ2-2, with no clear D. CDR3 size: 14 residues. V lost 5 bases, J lost 4 bases, and 12 bases lay in between. CDR1 and CDR2 (germline): SGHNT, YYREEE (reference sequence). CDR3 nucleotides: TGTGCCAGCAGAGCCTTCGGTGGCACCGGGGAGCTGTTTTTT. Translating it yields CASRAFGGTGELFF.

This clonotype was recorded at least ten times. This sequence joins TRBV20-1 and TRBJ2-2, with D hard to call. Germline CDR1 is DFQATT and CDR2 is SNEGSKA (reference sequence). The germline V and J ends were trimmed by 7 bases and 0 bases, with 9 bases remaining between them. CDR3 length: 13 amino acids. The CDR3 region is CSVRTANTGELFF. In nucleotides, the CDR3 is TGCAGTGTAAGGACGGCGAACACCGGGGAGCTGTTTTTT.